The 9 T cell receptor beta chains below come from one sample, sequenced in a study of T cell changes during pregnancy in multiple sclerosis. The protocol was immunoSEQ multiplex PCR, while the TCRdb copy is restricted to in-frame clones and leaves out a portion. The table lists more than 35,000 clones, approximately 90% of them singletons, with approximately 6.3% in the top ten. The sample consisted of CD8+ T cells from peripheral blood mononuclear cells, taken after pregnancy. Receptor source: a female donor in good health, enrolled as a control in a pregnancy study.

There are a few counts of this clone. This chain joins TRBV14 and TRBJ2-2; 12 bases match TRBD2. The CDR3 sequence is 17 residues long. The V gene's germline CDR1 is SGHDN and CDR2 FVKESK. After removal of 3 bases from V and 3 bases from J, the junction contained 5 bases not matched to a gene. The CDR3 DNA sequence: TGTGCCAGCAGCCATCCTGGGACTAGCGGGTACACCGGGGAGCTGTTTTTT. Residues: CASSHPGTSGYTGELFF.

The rearrangement uses TRBV28 and TRBJ2-1, with D perhaps TRBD1 (6 bases). CDR1 and CDR2 (germline): MDHEN, SYDVKM. This CDR3 region has 16 residues. Trimming stripped 5 bases from V and 5 bases from J, with 19 bases between. CDR3 nucleotides: TGTGCCAGCAGTAGCAGGACAGCCCCCATTAACAATGAGCAGTTCTTC. Residues: CASSSRTAPINNEQFF.

V is TRBV27 and J is TRBJ1-2; 10 bases line up with TRBD1. The CDR3 has 14 amino acids. The V and J ends lost 6 bases and 4 bases, in that order; junction bases with no gene match: 5. Looked up from germline, CDR1 is MNHEY and CDR2 is SMNVEV (reference sequence). The CDR3 spells CASSPGQGGYGYTF. The CDR3 DNA reads TGTGCCAGCAGCCCCGGACAGGGGGGCTATGGCTACACCTTC.

The rearrangement uses TRBV2 and TRBJ1-1; D possibly corresponds to TRBD1 (6 bases). V was clipped by 11 bases and J by 1 base, with 14 bases between them. The germline gives CDR1 SNHLY, CDR2 FYNNEI. The CDR3 sequence is 13 residues long. The chain's CDR3 is CAGNTDRNTEAFF. The CDR3 coding sequence is TGTGCCGGAAATACGGACAGGAACACTGAAGCTTTCTTT.

CDR3 protein: CASILASSYNEQFF. In DNA form, the CDR3 reads TGTGCCAGCATACTAGCAAGCTCCTACAATGAGCAGTTCTTC. J is TRBJ2-1 and V is TRBV2; a possible D gene is TRBD2 (6 bases). The V end was cut by 7 bases, the J end by 0 bases, with 10 bases between. CDR1 is SNHLY and CDR2 is FYNNEI in the germline V gene. This CDR3 has 14 residues. Looking up the rest from reference TRBV2 and TRBJ2-1 gives the full variable domain: EPEVTQTPSHQVTQMGQEVILRCVPISNHLYFYWYRQILGQKVEFLVSFYNNEISEKSEIFDDQFSVERPDGSNFTLKIRSTKLEDSAMYFCASILASSYNEQFFGPGTRLTVL.

This clone came up a few times. The chain links TRBV2 to TRBJ1-5; D not certain. There are 15 residues in the CDR3. V lost 4 bases and J lost 0, with 10 bases in between. Germline CDR1 reads SNHLY; CDR2 reads FYNNEI. The CDR3 nucleotides read TGTGCCAGCAGTGTTGGGCCAGATAGCAATCAGCCCCAGCATTTT. Its translation is CASSVGPDSNQPQHF. The whole variable domain, remainder taken from reference TRBV2 and TRBJ1-5, is EPEVTQTPSHQVTQMGQEVILRCVPISNHLYFYWYRQILGQKVEFLVSFYNNEISEKSEIFDDQFSVERPDGSNFTLKIRSTKLEDSAMYFCASSVGPDSNQPQHFGDGTRLSIL.

V usage is TRBV7-9 and J usage is TRBJ1-6, with TRBD1 as a possible D gene (5 bases). With 5 bases removed from V and 6 bases from J, the gap between germline ends came to 11 bases. The germline V gene encodes CDR1 SEHNR and CDR2 FQNEAQ (reference sequence). The CDR3 has 14 residues. Written as DNA, the CDR3 is TGTGCCAGCAGCCCCGACAGCCTTAATTCACCCCTCCACTTT. Its translation: CASSPDSLNSPLHF.

This clone was counted between two and nine times. CDR3 DNA sequence: TGCGCCAGCAGCCTCGACGGAGCCCATTCACCCCTCCACTTT. Residues: CASSLDGAHSPLHF. This rearrangement joins TRBV4-3 to TRBJ1-6; no clear D. Germline V gene sequence: CDR1 LGHNA, CDR2 YSLEER. The CDR3 extends over 14 amino acids. V gave up 4 bases and J gave up 8 bases, with 12 bases separating them.

The chain employs TRBV19 and TRBJ2-4; D is unresolved. The germline V and J ends were trimmed by 3 bases and 0 bases, with 15 bases remaining between them. CDR3 length: 17 residues. The germline V gene encodes CDR1 LNHDA and CDR2 SQIVND (reference sequence). The CDR3 DNA reads as TGTGCCAGTAGTATGTACTCCCAATTGGTAGCCAAAAACATTCAGTACTTC. Translation: CASSMYSQLVAKNIQYF.